The TCR beta chain under discussion was sequenced for a study of cytomegalovirus exposure and HLA in healthy donors. Study-level results: The Asian-associated ancestry cluster reportedly had fewer N-insertions than the approximately 670-donor mean in a later analysis.

PCR involved 60 Vbeta and 13 Jbeta primers. Clones were sequenced by immunoSEQ multiplex PCR, and TCRdb holds only the in-frame ones, with some missing. The sample lists tens of thousands of clones; more than 75% were seen once. Note on this clone: Its antigen is unknown.

The CDR3 runs 15 residues. The ends were cut back, 0 bases at V and 5 bases at J, with 14 bases in the middle. Germline loops: CDR1 SGHRS, CDR2 YFSETQ. The specimen was PBMCs. The TCR originated in a woman aged 40 to 50 in good health and CMV-seropositive. This sequence joins TRBV5-1 and TRBJ1-1; TRBD1 is a possible D gene (5 bases). The CDR3 DNA follows: TGCGCCAGCAGCTTGGCCGGGGGTGCAGCTACTGAAGCTTTCTTT. This gives the protein CASSLAGGAATEAFF.